These T cell receptor beta chains were read from a single sample in a study of immune heterogeneity within non-small cell lung tumors. Each CDR3 protein gets one entry after TCRdb re-called the multiplex PCR reads with MiXCR. The sample records 8,500 to 10,000 distinct CDR3 sequences, roughly a third being singletons. Specimen: lung tumor tissue. The receptor source for this set is a man aged 60 to 75 with non-small cell lung cancer. CDR3s include the opening cysteine and the closing phenylalanine or tryptophan. The order of the fields is D gene, clone size, J gene, V gene, CDR3 DNA, CDR3 protein. D genes are given only for firm matches. The size entry is marked missing in some rows and otherwise reads once, few, many or a size class.

>TRBD2|NA|TRBJ2-1|TRBV7-3
TGTGCCAGCAGCCAAGCCCAAGGGTGGGGGGGTGAGCAGTTCTTC
CASSQAQGWGGEQFF
>TRBD2|many|TRBJ2-7|TRBV20-1
TGCAGTGCTAGGCCTAGCGGGAGGGCCTACGAGCAGTACTTC
CSARPSGRAYEQYF
>NA|many|TRBJ1-2|TRBV4-2
TGTGCCAGCAGCTCGACGGTGGTCCATGGCTACACCTTC
CASSSTVVHGYTF
>TRBD1|many|TRBJ2-7|TRBV5-4
TGTGCCAGCAGCTTACGCTACAGGGGCGAGCAGTACTTC
CASSLRYRGEQYF
>TRBD2|medium-sized|TRBJ2-3|TRBV6-1
TGTGCCAGCAGTGGAGGGACTAGCGGGGCTAGCACAGATACGCAGTATTTT
CASSGGTSGASTDTQYF
>TRBD1|medium-sized|TRBJ1-6|TRBV6-2/TRBV6-3
TGTGCCAGCAGATCCGGACAGGCGATAAATAATTCACCCCTCCACTTT
CASRSGQAINNSPLHF
>TRBD2|many|TRBJ2-5|TRBV20-1
TGCAGTGCCCAGGGACTAGCGGGAGCCCAAGAGACCCAGTACTTC
CSAQGLAGAQETQYF
>NA|medium-sized|TRBJ1-2|TRBV28
TGTGCCAGCAGTTTAAGTGGGGGCGCAGAAGGCTACACCTTC
CASSLSGGAEGYTF
>NA|many|TRBJ2-3|TRBV28
TGTGCCAGCAGTTTATTAGGGACACCTAGCACAGATACGCAGTATTTT
CASSLLGTPSTDTQYF
>NA|medium-sized|TRBJ2-3|TRBV20-1
TGCAGTGCTAGTGGTCCAGGGGGTCTCGCGGGAGTGGTCGCAGATACGCAGTATTTT
CSASGPGGLAGVVADTQYF
>TRBD1|NA|TRBJ2-4|TRBV20-1
TGCAGTGCTTGGGACAGGGCGAAGCGACAAAACATTCAGTACTTC
CSAWDRAKRQNIQYF
>NA|NA|TRBJ2-3|TRBV5-1
TGCGCCAGCAGCTTGGATGGTGGGACCTACGCTAGCACAGATACGCAGTATTTT
CASSLDGGTYASTDTQYF
>TRBD2|medium-sized|TRBJ2-7|TRBV15
TGTGCCACCAGCAGAGATCGTGTACGGGGGGGCGCCGAGCAGTACTTC
CATSRDRVRGGAEQYF
>NA|medium-sized|TRBJ2-7|TRBV20-1
TGCAGTGCCCCAAGCCGGAAAAATTACGAGCAGTACTTC
CSAPSRKNYEQYF
>NA|NA|TRBJ2-7|TRBV7-9
TGTGCCAGCAGCTTAGATCAGGGAACCGAGCAGTACTTC
CASSLDQGTEQYF
>NA|medium-sized|TRBJ2-7|TRBV6-1
TGTGCCAGCAGTGAAGTACCCCATCTGACGGGTTCTTCTGGCGAGCAGTACTTC
CASSEVPHLTGSSGEQYF
>TRBD1|medium-sized|TRBJ1-2|TRBV11-1
TGTGCCAGCAGCGTCGGGACAGGGGAATGCACCTTC
CASSVGTGECTF
>TRBD2|many|TRBJ2-5|TRBV20-1
TGCAGTGCTAGACCTCATACTCTCGCGGGAGGGCCTAGAGAGACCCAGTACTTC
CSARPHTLAGGPRETQYF
>TRBD1|many|TRBJ1-2|TRBV12-3/TRBV12-4
TGTGCCAGCAGCCCCGACAGGGTATATGGCTACACCTTC
CASSPDRVYGYTF
>NA|many|TRBJ1-3|TRBV7-2
TGTGCCAGCAGGAGGACAGTTGGAAACACCATATATTTT
CASRRTVGNTIYF
>NA|NA|TRBJ1-2|TRBV2
TGTGCCAGCAGTGGCCAAGGGACACGGGGGAGGTATGGCTACACCTTC
CASSGQGTRGRYGYTF
>TRBD2|many|TRBJ2-3|TRBV24-1
TGTGCCACCAGCGAGGGACTAGCGGGAGTAGATACGCAGTATTTT
CATSEGLAGVDTQYF
>NA|medium-sized|TRBJ2-6|TRBV7-2
TGTGCCAGCAGCTTAGGGGGCTCGGGGGCCAACGTCCTGACTTTC
CASSLGGSGANVLTF
>TRBD2|medium-sized|TRBJ2-7|TRBV7-2
TGTGCCAGCAGCCTAGGGCTAGCGGGACGTCCCGACTACGAGCAGTACTTC
CASSLGLAGRPDYEQYF
>TRBD2|medium-sized|TRBJ2-7|TRBV5-8
TGTGCCAGCAGCTTGACTAGCGGGAATTTACTTCGGTACTTC
CASSLTSGNLLRYF
>TRBD2|few|TRBJ2-5|TRBV27
TGTGCCAGCAGTACCTACCCGGGACTAGAAGAGGAGACCCAGTACTTC
CASSTYPGLEEETQYF
>NA|NA|TRBJ2-1|TRBV5-1
TGCGCCAGCAGCTTGCCCTATGACGCCTACAATGAGCAGTTCTTC
CASSLPYDAYNEQFF
>NA|NA|TRBJ1-1|TRBV27
TGTGCCAGCAGGCTGGCGGGGACACATGAAGCTTTCTTT
CASRLAGTHEAFF
>NA|medium-sized|TRBJ1-4|TRBV12-3/TRBV12-4
TGTGCCAGCAGTTTCGCAGGGACTGAAAAACTGTTTTTT
CASSFAGTEKLFF
>NA|NA|TRBJ1-5|TRBV2
TGTGCCAGCGGTAATCCCGGTATGTACAGCAATCAGCCCCAGCATTTT
CASGNPGMYSNQPQHF
>TRBD1|medium-sized|TRBJ1-5|TRBV3-1
TGTGCCAGCAGTCTGACAGGGAACAATCAGCCCCAGCATTTT
CASSLTGNNQPQHF
>TRBD2|NA|TRBJ2-3|TRBV7-8
TGTGCCAGCAGCTTAGTTAGCGGGAGAGGTGAGGTTACGCAGTATTTT
CASSLVSGRGEVTQYF
>NA|many|TRBJ2-2|TRBV4-3
TGCGCCAGCAAGGACAGCGCGAACACCGGGGAGCTGTTTTTT
CASKDSANTGELFF
>NA|many|TRBJ1-3|TRBV11-3
TGTGCCAGCAGGGCCCCCTCTGGAAACACCATATATTTT
CASRAPSGNTIYF
>TRBD1|many|TRBJ2-5|TRBV20-1
TGCAGTGCTAGTGGGGGACAGGGGGCTATGGAGACCCAGTACTTC
CSASGGQGAMETQYF
>NA|large|TRBJ1-2|TRBV15
TGTGCCACCAGCAGAGATGTACAGGTTGGGGGCTACACCTTC
CATSRDVQVGGYTF
>NA|medium-sized|TRBJ2-1|TRBV6-1
TGTGCCAGCAGTGCTGGGAGTCCCCTCAACAATGAGCAGTTCTTC
CASSAGSPLNNEQFF
>NA|NA|TRBJ1-6|TRBV11-2
TGTGCCAGCAGCTTTCGGGCCGGAGGTAATTCACCCCTCCACTTT
CASSFRAGGNSPLHF
>NA|medium-sized|TRBJ2-5|TRBV20-1
TGCAGTGCTAGTCAGGTGGCAGGGCCAGAGACCCAGTACTTC
CSASQVAGPETQYF
>TRBD2|medium-sized|TRBJ2-7|TRBV20-1
TGCAGTGCTAGACCTCGGGTCGGGACTAGGATCGTCTACGAGCAGTACTTC
CSARPRVGTRIVYEQYF
>NA|many|TRBJ2-5|TRBV12-3/TRBV12-4
TGTGCCAGCAGTCCCGGGGCCCGAGGGGAGACCCAGTACTTC
CASSPGARGETQYF
>TRBD1|many|TRBJ1-4|TRBV28
TGTGCCAGCAGCCGACGTCTGGGACAGGGACCGATTGCACCCCTTCGGGATGAAAAACTGTTTTTT
CASSRRLGQGPIAPLRDEKLFF
>TRBD2|NA|TRBJ2-5|TRBV7-7
TGTGCTAGCAGCCCCCTAGCGGGAGGATTGGAGACCCAGTACTTC
CASSPLAGGLETQYF
>NA|many|TRBJ2-3|TRBV20-1
TGCAGTGCTCACACAGGGCCCAGCACAGATACGCAGTATTTT
CSAHTGPSTDTQYF
>NA|many|TRBJ2-1|TRBV9
TGTGCCAGCCATTACCCCAGGCGTGTAAGTGAGCAGTTCTTC
CASHYPRRVSEQFF
>NA|many|TRBJ2-5|TRBV19
TGTGCCAGTAGTATAGGCGGCCTACAAGAGACCCAGTACTTC
CASSIGGLQETQYF
>NA|many|TRBJ2-1|TRBV4-1
TGCGCCAGCAGCCAAGTAGGAGGGTACGATGAGCAGTTCTTC
CASSQVGGYDEQFF
>NA|NA|TRBJ2-5|TRBV27
TGTGCCAGCAGCCGGGGACTCTACACCCAAGAGACCCAGTACTTC
CASSRGLYTQETQYF
>TRBD1|NA|TRBJ2-7|TRBV7-2
TGTGCCAGCAGCGTACTCCGGGACAGCTCCTACGAGCAGTACTTC
CASSVLRDSSYEQYF
>NA|many|TRBJ1-1|TRBV6-2/TRBV6-3
TGTGCCAGCAGTTATGGTGGGCAGTGGCGGCAGTTGAACACTGAAGCTTTCTTT
CASSYGGQWRQLNTEAFF
>TRBD2|many|TRBJ2-1|TRBV7-2
TGTGCCAGCAGCTTAGAGGCTAGCGGGAGATACAATGAGCAGTTCTTC
CASSLEASGRYNEQFF
>NA|NA|TRBJ2-1|TRBV2
TGTGCCAGCATCCTAGCGCTCTCCTACAATGAGCAGTTCTTC
CASILALSYNEQFF
>NA|many|TRBJ2-1|TRBV20-1
TGCAGTGCAGACAGACGGATCTACAATGAGCAGTTCTTC
CSADRRIYNEQFF